A selection of T cell receptor beta chains follows, all from one sample in a study of T cell responses to AZD1222 COVID-19 vaccine. Repertoires were generated with immunoSEQ multiplex PCR, while TCRdb's copy carries only in-frame clones and drops some. This sample has some 97,000 clones; roughly nine tenths occur once, and the top ten carry 16%. The sample here was peripheral blood, taken on day 0 of AZD1222 vaccination. The source of these receptors is an adult in good health. Each CDR3 is given with its conserved first and last residue. A D gene is named only where the DNA matches it firmly. Some rows mark clone size as missing; the rest say once, few, many or name a class of expanded clone.

j_gene: TRBJ1-1
d_gene: TRBD1
v_gene: TRBV9
abundance: -
CDR3aa: CASSGTDRVLAEAFF
CDR3nt: TGTGCCAGCAGCGGCACCGACAGGGTATTAGCTGAAGCTTTCTTT

j_gene: TRBJ2-7
d_gene: TRBD2
v_gene: TRBV27
abundance: many
CDR3aa: CASSKGTSGSYEQYF
CDR3nt: TGTGCCAGCAGTAAAGGGACTAGCGGGAGCTACGAGCAGTACTTC

j_gene: TRBJ1-1
d_gene: -
v_gene: TRBV11-2
abundance: -
CDR3aa: CASSLGTTSEAFF
CDR3nt: TGTGCCAGCAGCCTTGGGACTACGTCTGAAGCTTTCTTT

j_gene: TRBJ2-3
d_gene: TRBD2
v_gene: TRBV9
abundance: -
CDR3aa: CASSVAGGFSGTQYF
CDR3nt: TGTGCCAGCAGCGTTGCGGGGGGGTTCAGTGGTACGCAGTATTTT

j_gene: TRBJ2-1
d_gene: TRBD2
v_gene: TRBV18
abundance: -
CDR3aa: CASSPEWTSGYNEQFF
CDR3nt: TGTGCCAGCTCTCCCGAGTGGACTAGCGGGTACAATGAGCAGTTCTTC

j_gene: TRBJ2-1
d_gene: -
v_gene: TRBV5-1
abundance: -
CDR3aa: CASRGTGTSRIPSRGNEQFF
CDR3nt: TGCGCCAGCAGAGGCACCGGGACTTCGCGAATACCGAGCCGTGGCAATGAGCAGTTCTTC

j_gene: TRBJ2-7
d_gene: -
v_gene: TRBV27
abundance: -
CDR3aa: CASTPRGGYYEQYF
CDR3nt: TGTGCCAGCACTCCCCGAGGAGGGTATTACGAGCAGTACTTC

j_gene: TRBJ1-1
d_gene: -
v_gene: TRBV28
abundance: -
CDR3aa: CVITGPLTEAFF
CDR3nt: TGCGTCATAACAGGGCCCCTCACTGAAGCTTTCTTT

j_gene: TRBJ2-7
d_gene: -
v_gene: TRBV10-1
abundance: few
CDR3aa: CASSEQGRGEQYF
CDR3nt: TGCGCCAGCAGTGAACAGGGTCGGGGCGAGCAGTACTTC

j_gene: TRBJ1-2
d_gene: -
v_gene: TRBV19
abundance: once
CDR3aa: CATQPSVNNYGYTF
CDR3nt: TGTGCCACCCAACCATCGGTAAACAACTATGGCTACACCTTC

j_gene: TRBJ2-7
d_gene: TRBD1
v_gene: TRBV11-3
abundance: once
CDR3aa: CASSLEGQGNYEQYF
CDR3nt: TGTGCCAGCAGCTTAGAGGGACAGGGTAACTACGAGCAGTACTTC

j_gene: TRBJ1-4
d_gene: -
v_gene: TRBV10-3
abundance: -
CDR3aa: CAISESRGSEKLFF
CDR3nt: TGTGCCATCAGTGAGTCTAGGGGGTCTGAAAAACTGTTTTTT

j_gene: TRBJ2-7
d_gene: -
v_gene: TRBV4-1
abundance: once
CDR3aa: CASSQQGQSNEQYF
CDR3nt: TGCGCCAGCAGCCAGCAAGGCCAAAGCAACGAGCAGTACTTC

j_gene: TRBJ2-2
d_gene: -
v_gene: TRBV24-1
abundance: -
CDR3aa: CAEPLGQQNTGELFF
CDR3nt: TGTGCCGAACCCCTGGGACAACAGAACACCGGGGAGCTGTTTTTT

j_gene: TRBJ2-7
d_gene: TRBD2
v_gene: TRBV3-1/TRBV3-2
abundance: -
CDR3aa: CASSLLSGTTNYEQYF
CDR3nt: TGTGCCAGCAGCCTTCTTTCCGGGACTACTAACTACGAGCAGTACTTC

j_gene: TRBJ2-2
d_gene: -
v_gene: TRBV11-2
abundance: -
CDR3aa: CASSSPLPPNTGELFF
CDR3nt: TGTGCCAGCAGTTCTCCTCTACCCCCGAACACCGGGGAGCTGTTTTTT

j_gene: TRBJ2-5
d_gene: -
v_gene: TRBV9
abundance: -
CDR3aa: CASSGRRGIPEQETQYF
CDR3nt: TGTGCCAGCAGCGGCAGACGCGGGATACCGGAGCAAGAGACCCAGTACTTC

j_gene: TRBJ2-2
d_gene: -
v_gene: TRBV3-1/TRBV3-2
abundance: -
CDR3aa: CASSFWGAGELFF
CDR3nt: TGTGCCAGCAGCTTCTGGGGGGCAGGGGAGCTGTTTTTT

j_gene: TRBJ1-5
d_gene: TRBD1
v_gene: TRBV2
abundance: once
CDR3aa: CASRRTGDYSNQPQHF
CDR3nt: TGTGCCAGCAGACGGACAGGGGATTATAGCAATCAGCCCCAGCATTTT

j_gene: TRBJ2-1
d_gene: TRBD2
v_gene: TRBV9
abundance: -
CDR3aa: CASSTTSGRANEQFF
CDR3nt: TGTGCCAGCAGCACGACTAGCGGGAGGGCCAATGAGCAGTTCTTC

j_gene: TRBJ2-7
d_gene: -
v_gene: TRBV7-6
abundance: -
CDR3aa: CASSRNPDSSHEQYF
CDR3nt: TGTGCCAGCAGCCGCAACCCCGACAGTTCCCACGAGCAGTACTTC

j_gene: TRBJ1-4
d_gene: -
v_gene: TRBV24-1
abundance: -
CDR3aa: CATSDLHEKLFF
CDR3nt: TGTGCCACCAGTGATTTGCATGAAAAACTGTTTTTT

j_gene: TRBJ1-1
d_gene: TRBD1
v_gene: TRBV30
abundance: -
CDR3aa: CAWSVPQQGRTEAFF
CDR3nt: TGTGCCTGGAGTGTACCCCAACAGGGGAGGACTGAAGCTTTCTTT

j_gene: TRBJ1-1
d_gene: -
v_gene: TRBV7-2
abundance: -
CDR3aa: CASSLVSGQLNTEAFF
CDR3nt: TGTGCCAGCAGCTTAGTTTCGGGGCAGTTGAACACTGAAGCTTTCTTT

j_gene: TRBJ1-2
d_gene: TRBD1
v_gene: TRBV28
abundance: -
CDR3aa: CASSSGQGYGYTF
CDR3nt: TGTGCCAGCAGTTCGGGACAGGGCTATGGCTACACCTTC

j_gene: TRBJ1-2
d_gene: -
v_gene: TRBV14
abundance: -
CDR3aa: CASSQYPGGYGYTF
CDR3nt: TGTGCCAGCAGCCAATATCCAGGAGGCTATGGCTACACCTTC

j_gene: TRBJ1-1
d_gene: -
v_gene: TRBV6-5
abundance: once
CDR3aa: CASSSIYTEAFF
CDR3nt: TGTGCCAGCAGTTCGATTTACACTGAAGCTTTCTTT

j_gene: TRBJ1-4
d_gene: TRBD1
v_gene: TRBV25-1
abundance: -
CDR3aa: CASSEYHRGPLTNEKLFF
CDR3nt: TGTGCCAGCAGTGAATATCACAGGGGGCCGTTAACTAATGAAAAACTGTTTTTT

j_gene: TRBJ2-1
d_gene: TRBD2
v_gene: TRBV7-2
abundance: once
CDR3aa: CASSLASGSTYEQFF
CDR3nt: TGTGCCAGCAGTTTAGCTAGCGGGAGTACGTATGAGCAGTTCTTC

j_gene: TRBJ2-7
d_gene: -
v_gene: TRBV2
abundance: -
CDR3aa: CASSPTTPYEQYF
CDR3nt: TGTGCCAGCAGTCCGACGACGCCCTACGAGCAGTACTTC

j_gene: TRBJ2-5
d_gene: -
v_gene: TRBV11-1
abundance: -
CDR3aa: CASSSLWGETQYF
CDR3nt: TGTGCCAGCAGCTCCCTCTGGGGAGAGACCCAGTACTTC

j_gene: TRBJ2-7
d_gene: -
v_gene: TRBV11-2
abundance: -
CDR3aa: CASSFEQGLGEQYF
CDR3nt: TGTGCCAGCAGCTTCGAACAGGGTTTGGGAGAGCAGTACTTC

j_gene: TRBJ2-1
d_gene: TRBD1
v_gene: TRBV7-6
abundance: -
CDR3aa: CASSSVGTGYNEQFF
CDR3nt: TGTGCCAGCAGCTCAGTCGGGACAGGGTACAATGAGCAGTTCTTC

j_gene: TRBJ1-2
d_gene: -
v_gene: TRBV1
abundance: -
CDR3aa: CTSSQDNRGFEGYTF
CDR3nt: TGCACCAGCAGCCAAGATAATCGGGGGTTCGAGGGCTACACCTTC

j_gene: TRBJ1-1
d_gene: -
v_gene: TRBV6-6
abundance: -
CDR3aa: CASSYSYGLNTEAFF
CDR3nt: TGTGCCAGCAGTTACTCGTACGGTCTGAACACTGAAGCTTTCTTT

j_gene: TRBJ2-2
d_gene: TRBD2
v_gene: TRBV6-5
abundance: -
CDR3aa: CASSYFLAGGVELFF
CDR3nt: TGTGCCAGCAGTTACTTTCTAGCGGGAGGGGTGGAGCTGTTTTTT

j_gene: TRBJ2-2
d_gene: -
v_gene: TRBV11-2
abundance: -
CDR3aa: CASRLTSRVGGELFF
CDR3nt: TGTGCCAGCAGACTTACTAGCCGGGTTGGCGGGGAGCTGTTTTTT

j_gene: TRBJ2-2
d_gene: -
v_gene: TRBV7-8
abundance: -
CDR3aa: CASSGGGNTGELFF
CDR3nt: TGTGCCAGCAGCGGGGGCGGAAACACCGGGGAGCTGTTTTTT

j_gene: TRBJ2-3
d_gene: -
v_gene: TRBV21-1
abundance: -
CDR3aa: CASSTPDLHSPRISTDTQYF
CDR3nt: TGTGCCAGCAGCACACCGGACCTCCACAGCCCACGGATTAGCACAGATACGCAGTATTTT

j_gene: TRBJ2-6
d_gene: -
v_gene: TRBV5-4
abundance: -
CDR3aa: CASSSRDIPGANVLTF
CDR3nt: TGTGCCAGCAGCTCCCGGGACATCCCTGGGGCCAACGTCCTGACTTTC

j_gene: TRBJ2-7
d_gene: -
v_gene: TRBV6-1
abundance: -
CDR3aa: CASSELRAEQYF
CDR3nt: TGTGCCAGCAGTGAACTCAGGGCCGAGCAGTACTTC

j_gene: TRBJ1-2
d_gene: -
v_gene: TRBV6-1
abundance: -
CDR3aa: CASSEPERYGYTF
CDR3nt: TGTGCCAGCAGTGAACCCGAACGGTATGGCTACACCTTC

j_gene: TRBJ2-7
d_gene: -
v_gene: TRBV29-1
abundance: few
CDR3aa: CSVRDGVHYEQYF
CDR3nt: TGCAGCGTTAGGGACGGAGTACACTACGAGCAGTACTTC

j_gene: TRBJ2-7
d_gene: -
v_gene: TRBV6-5
abundance: -
CDR3aa: CASSYGGQSYEQYF
CDR3nt: TGTGCCAGCAGTTACGGAGGACAGTCCTACGAGCAGTACTTC

j_gene: TRBJ1-1
d_gene: -
v_gene: TRBV3-1/TRBV3-2
abundance: -
CDR3aa: CASSQGADWRTEAFF
CDR3nt: TGTGCCAGCAGCCAGGGGGCGGACTGGCGCACTGAAGCTTTCTTT

j_gene: TRBJ2-1
d_gene: -
v_gene: TRBV3-1/TRBV3-2
abundance: -
CDR3aa: CASSQDPLSGAYNEQFF
CDR3nt: TGTGCCAGCAGCCAAGACCCCTTGAGCGGTGCCTACAATGAGCAGTTCTTC

j_gene: TRBJ1-4
d_gene: TRBD1
v_gene: TRBV10-3
abundance: -
CDR3aa: CASQTGANEKLFF
CDR3nt: TGTGCCAGCCAGACAGGGGCGAATGAAAAACTGTTTTTT

j_gene: TRBJ2-7
d_gene: TRBD2
v_gene: TRBV29-1
abundance: once
CDR3aa: CSAFSGSRYEQYF
CDR3nt: TGCAGCGCCTTTAGCGGGAGTAGGTACGAGCAGTACTTC

j_gene: TRBJ1-3
d_gene: -
v_gene: TRBV7-2
abundance: -
CDR3aa: CASSPRGVPGNTIYF
CDR3nt: TGTGCCAGCAGCCCGCGGGGGGTTCCTGGAAACACCATATATTTT

j_gene: TRBJ1-2
d_gene: TRBD1
v_gene: TRBV5-6
abundance: -
CDR3aa: CASSPFGQGGRGYTF
CDR3nt: TGTGCCAGCAGCCCATTCGGACAGGGGGGCCGCGGCTACACCTTC

j_gene: TRBJ1-1
d_gene: -
v_gene: TRBV12-3/TRBV12-4
abundance: -
CDR3aa: CASSKNTEAFF
CDR3nt: TGTGCCAGCAGTAAGAACACTGAAGCTTTCTTT

j_gene: TRBJ1-5
d_gene: TRBD1
v_gene: TRBV27
abundance: -
CDR3aa: CASSLGRTGVNQPQHF
CDR3nt: TGTGCCAGCAGTTTGGGGAGGACAGGGGTTAATCAGCCCCAGCATTTT

j_gene: TRBJ2-7
d_gene: -
v_gene: TRBV2
abundance: -
CDR3aa: CASSGQIYEQYF
CDR3nt: TGTGCCAGCAGTGGGCAGATCTACGAGCAGTACTTC

j_gene: TRBJ2-7
d_gene: TRBD2
v_gene: TRBV5-5
abundance: -
CDR3aa: CASSHRNLRGGYEQYF
CDR3nt: TGTGCCAGCAGCCATCGGAATCTGCGGGGGGGCTACGAGCAGTACTTC

j_gene: TRBJ1-2
d_gene: -
v_gene: TRBV3-1/TRBV3-2
abundance: once
CDR3aa: CASSQVPGDYGYTF
CDR3nt: TGTGCCAGCAGCCAAGTGCCAGGGGATTATGGCTACACCTTC

j_gene: TRBJ2-5
d_gene: TRBD2
v_gene: TRBV6-2/TRBV6-3
abundance: -
CDR3aa: CASSYTGASGSGETQYF
CDR3nt: TGTGCCAGCAGTTACACCGGGGCTAGCGGGAGTGGGGAGACCCAGTACTTC

j_gene: TRBJ2-3
d_gene: -
v_gene: TRBV3-1/TRBV3-2
abundance: -
CDR3aa: CASSLGSDTQYF
CDR3nt: TGTGCCAGCAGCCTAGGGTCAGATACGCAGTATTTT